This T cell receptor beta chain was documented in a study of CD8+CD57+ T cells in acquired aplastic anemia. Study-level results: Patients and controls had CD8+ Simpson's diversity values that were not significantly distinct.

Genomic DNA constituted the template upon which TCR beta VDJ and CDR3 profiling was performed. TCRdb re-called the reads with MiXCR, one entry per CDR3 protein. The sample includes fewer than 200,000 distinct CDR3 sequences, 65% to 75% seen only once; the top ten take around 45%. The authors sequenced patients whose flow cytometry had shown CD8+CD57+ cell expansion. Of note for this clonotype: Its specificity is unknown.

The sample consisted of sorted CD4+, CD8+, or CD8+CD57+ T cells (not recorded which) from PBMCs. This receptor was obtained from a human donor with aplastic anemia.

This CDR3 is CAIGSTVGNTIYF. The CDR3 bases are TGTGCCATCGGCTCGACAGTAGGAAACACCATATATTTT. This chain uses TRBV10-3 with TRBJ1-3, with D possibly TRBD1 on 5 matching bases. V lost 8 bases to trimming and J lost 4 bases, with 12 bases between them. This CDR3 contains 13 residues. Germline V gene data show CDR1 as ENHRY and CDR2 as SYGVKD.